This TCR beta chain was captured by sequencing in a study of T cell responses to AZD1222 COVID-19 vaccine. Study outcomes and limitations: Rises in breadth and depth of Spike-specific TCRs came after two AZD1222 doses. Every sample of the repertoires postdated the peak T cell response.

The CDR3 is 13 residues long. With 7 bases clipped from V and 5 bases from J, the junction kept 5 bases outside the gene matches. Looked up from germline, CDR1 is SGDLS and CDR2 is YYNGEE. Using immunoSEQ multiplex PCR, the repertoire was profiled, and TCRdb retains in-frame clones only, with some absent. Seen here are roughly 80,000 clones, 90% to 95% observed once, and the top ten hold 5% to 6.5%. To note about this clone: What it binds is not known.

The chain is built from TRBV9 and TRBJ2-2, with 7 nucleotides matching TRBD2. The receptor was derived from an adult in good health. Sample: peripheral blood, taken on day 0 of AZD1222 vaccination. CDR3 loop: CASQLRETGELFF. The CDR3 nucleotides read TGTGCCAGCCAATTGCGGGAGACCGGGGAGCTGTTTTTT.